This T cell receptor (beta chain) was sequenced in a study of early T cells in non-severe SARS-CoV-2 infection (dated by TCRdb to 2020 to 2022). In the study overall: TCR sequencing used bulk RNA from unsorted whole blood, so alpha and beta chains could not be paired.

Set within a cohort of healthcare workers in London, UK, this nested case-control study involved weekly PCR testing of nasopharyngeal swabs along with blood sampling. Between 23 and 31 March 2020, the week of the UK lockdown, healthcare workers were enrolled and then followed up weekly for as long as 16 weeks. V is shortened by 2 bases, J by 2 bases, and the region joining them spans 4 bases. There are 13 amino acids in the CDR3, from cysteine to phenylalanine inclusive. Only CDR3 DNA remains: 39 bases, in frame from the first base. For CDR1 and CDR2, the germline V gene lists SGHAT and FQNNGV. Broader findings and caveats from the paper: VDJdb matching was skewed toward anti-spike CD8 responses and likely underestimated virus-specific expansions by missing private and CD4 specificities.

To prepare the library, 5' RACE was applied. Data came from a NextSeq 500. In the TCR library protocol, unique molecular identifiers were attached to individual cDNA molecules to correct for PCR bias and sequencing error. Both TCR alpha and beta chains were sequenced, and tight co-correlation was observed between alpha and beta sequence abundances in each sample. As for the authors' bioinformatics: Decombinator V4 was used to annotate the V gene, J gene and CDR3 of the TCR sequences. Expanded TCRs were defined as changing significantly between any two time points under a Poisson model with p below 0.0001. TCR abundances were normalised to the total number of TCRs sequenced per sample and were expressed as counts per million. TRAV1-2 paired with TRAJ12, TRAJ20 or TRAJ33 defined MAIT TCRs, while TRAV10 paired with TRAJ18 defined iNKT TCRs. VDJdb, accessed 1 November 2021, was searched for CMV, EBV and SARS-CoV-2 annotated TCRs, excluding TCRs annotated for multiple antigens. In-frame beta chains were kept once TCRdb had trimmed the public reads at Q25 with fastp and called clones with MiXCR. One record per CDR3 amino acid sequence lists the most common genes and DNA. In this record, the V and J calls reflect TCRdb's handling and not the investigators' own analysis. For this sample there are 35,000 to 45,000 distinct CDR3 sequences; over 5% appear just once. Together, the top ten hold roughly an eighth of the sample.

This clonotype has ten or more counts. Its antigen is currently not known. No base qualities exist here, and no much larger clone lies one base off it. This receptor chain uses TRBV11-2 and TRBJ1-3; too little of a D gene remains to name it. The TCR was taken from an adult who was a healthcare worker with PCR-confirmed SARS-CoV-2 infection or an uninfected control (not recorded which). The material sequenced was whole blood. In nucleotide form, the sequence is TGTGCCAGCAGCTTATCACCTGGAAACACCATATATTTT. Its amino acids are CASSLSPGNTIYF.